The 30 T cell receptor beta chains below all came from one sample that was sequenced in a study of blood T cell repertoires in COVID-19. The assay was immunoSEQ multiplex PCR, and TCRdb's table has in-frame clones only and misses some. This sample has 350,000 or so clones, with about 88% found just once. The sequenced sample consisted of PBMCs or T cells enriched from blood (not recorded which). These receptors all come from a woman aged 30 to 39 who had recovered from COVID-19.

This clone was seen once. The sample contains more than one DNA sequence encoding this CDR3. The chain has TRBV3-1 (or the pseudogene TRBV3-2) and TRBJ2-7; TRBD1 matches at 8 bases. Trimming removed 4 bases from V and 2 bases from J; junction bases left unmatched: 4. The V gene's germline CDR1 is LGHDT and CDR2 YNNKEL (reference sequence). The CDR3 is made up of 14 amino acids. This CDR3 is CASSPGQGPYEQYF. CDR3 coding DNA: TGTGCCAGCAGCCCCGGACAGGGTCCCTACGAGCAGTACTTC.

The chain has TRBV7-9 and TRBJ2-3, with TRBD2 identical over 8 bases. The V segment lost 5 bases and the J segment 1 base; nucleotides outside the gene matches: 5. The length of the CDR3 is 15 residues. Germline V lookup: CDR1 SEHNR, CDR2 FQNEAQ (reference sequence). The CDR3 coding sequence is TGTGCCAGCAGCCCACTAGCGGCTCGCACAGATACGCAGTATTTT. Translated: CASSPLAARTDTQYF.

The rearrangement uses TRBV7-9 and TRBJ2-1; 8 nucleotides line up with TRBD2. The germline gives CDR1 SEHNR, CDR2 FQNEAQ (reference sequence). The CDR3 is 17 residues long. With 1 base clipped from V and 3 bases from J, the junction kept 8 bases outside the gene matches. The CDR3 reads CASSLGSLGGVYNEQFF. CDR3 nucleotides: TGTGCCAGCAGCTTAGGCTCTCTCGGGGGGGTCTACAATGAGCAGTTCTTC.

The chain is built from TRBV5-1 and TRBJ1-1; tentative D call: TRBD1 (6 bases). CDR1 is SGHRS and CDR2 is YFSETQ in the germline V gene. CDR3 size: 14 residues. The V gene lost 0 bases and the J gene lost 4 bases, with 10 bases spanning the gap. CDR3 nucleotide sequence: TGCGCCAGCAGCTTGGTGGGGGCGGGCACTGAAGCTTTCTTT. It yields the protein CASSLVGAGTEAFF.

The sample holds a few counts of this clone. V usage is TRBV9 and J usage is TRBJ1-4; TRBD1 matches 7 bases. Germline-derived CDR1 and CDR2 are SGDLS and YYNGEE. V lost 0 bases, J lost 7 bases, and 9 bases stayed unmatched. The CDR3 is 16 residues long. For the CDR3, the DNA is TGTGCCAGCAGCGTAGCTCCGGGACAGTCGTCTGAAAAACTGTTTTTT. Encoded protein: CASSVAPGQSSEKLFF.

The rearrangement uses TRBV12-3 or TRBV12-4 and TRBJ1-1, with D unclear. The CDR3 has 12 amino acids. V gave up 3 bases and J gave up 11 bases, with 13 bases separating them. The CDR3 loop reads CASSLGRWYAFF. As DNA, the CDR3 is TGTGCCAGCAGTTTGGGCAGGTGGTACGCTTTCTTT.

J is TRBJ2-7 and V is TRBV9; a possible D gene is TRBD2 (6 bases). The V end lost 5 bases, the J end lost 5 bases, and 14 bases lay between the germline ends. Germline V CDR1 and CDR2: SGDLS, YYNGEE. This CDR3 has 13 amino acids. The CDR3 loop reads CASSGDSPNEQYF. The CDR3 DNA reads as TGTGCCAGCAGTGGGGACTCCCCCAACGAGCAGTACTTC.

The chain joins TRBV7-9 to TRBJ1-1; TRBD1 aligns across 7 bases. The CDR3 sequence is 15 residues long. Germline CDR1 and CDR2: SEHNR and FQNEAQ (reference sequence). The V and J ends lost 3 bases and 4 bases, in that order; junction bases with no gene match: 8. The CDR3 DNA reads TGTGCCAGCAGCTTTCTAGCAGGGGGAGGCACTGAAGCTTTCTTT. Residues: CASSFLAGGGTEAFF.

The chain links TRBV3-1 (or the pseudogene TRBV3-2) to TRBJ2-2, with TRBD1 as a possible D gene (5 bases). With 0 bases removed from V and 7 bases from J, the gap between germline ends came to 6 bases. The CDR3 runs to 13 residues. Germline CDR1 LGHDT, CDR2 YNNKEL (reference sequence). The CDR3 bases are TGTGCCAGCAGCCAAGAAGGGGTCGGGGAGCTGTTTTTT. As protein: CASSQEGVGELFF.

The V gene is TRBV6-8, the J gene TRBJ1-3; 9 bases line up with TRBD1. The CDR3 extends over 18 amino acids. The V gene's germline CDR1 is MNHGY and CDR2 SAAAGT. The J segment lost 0 bases and the V segment lost 5 bases, leaving 11 bases of the junction unmatched. The CDR3 loop is CASSPRTGANRSGNTIYF. For the CDR3, the DNA is TGTGCCAGCAGTCCTCGGACAGGGGCCAACCGCTCTGGAAACACCATATATTTT.

CDR3 sequence reads: CASSPGDRGVNTEAFF. The CDR3 bases are TGTGCCAGCAGCCCAGGGGACAGGGGCGTCAACACTGAAGCTTTCTTT. V is TRBV5-4 and J is TRBJ1-1, with 10 bases matching TRBD1. V gave up 4 bases and J gave up 2 bases; unmatched junction bases: 8. Germline V gene lookup returns CDR1 SGHNT and CDR2 YYREEE (reference sequence). The CDR3 runs to 16 residues.

This chain links TRBV2 with TRBJ2-7; 12 bases agree with TRBD2. The CDR3 contains 16 residues. V gave up 4 bases and J gave up 4 bases; unmatched junction bases: 8. Germline CDR1 is SNHLY and CDR2 is FYNNEI. The CDR3 loop reads CASSATPGLAGYEQYF. The CDR3 DNA sequence: TGTGCCAGCAGTGCCACCCCGGGACTAGCGGGTTACGAGCAGTACTTC.

This clone was picked up one time. J is TRBJ1-6 and V is TRBV10-3; TRBD1 matches 7 bases. Losses at the gene ends were 3 bases for V and 6 bases for J; bases not matched to a gene: 8. The CDR3 runs to 16 residues. Germline assignment: CDR1 ENHRY and CDR2 SYGVKD. This CDR3 is CAISDLRTGFNSPLHF. The CDR3 nucleotides read TGTGCCATCAGTGATCTTCGGACAGGATTTAATTCACCCCTCCACTTT.

This clone was counted between two and nine times. The chain has TRBV10-3 and TRBJ2-3; 8 nucleotides match TRBD2. Germline V lookup: CDR1 ENHRY, CDR2 SYGVKD. The CDR3 is 15 amino acids. The V gene end was trimmed by 10 bases and the J gene end by 0 bases; junction bases not matched to a gene: 9. This CDR3 reads CATLGGGSSTDTQYF. CDR3 DNA: TGTGCCACGCTGGGCGGGGGGTCTAGCACAGATACGCAGTATTTT.

This chain joins TRBV19 and TRBJ1-2; 7 bases are shared with TRBD1. V lost 1 base and J lost 3; bases outside the gene matches: 11. The germline CDR1 and CDR2 sequences are LNHDA and SQIVND (reference sequence). The CDR3 runs to 17 residues. In DNA, the CDR3 is TGTGCCAGTAGTATAGCTGACAGGGTAGTCGTTGACTATGGCTACACCTTC. Protein product: CASSIADRVVVDYGYTF.

This clone appeared a single time. The gene calls are TRBV7-2 and TRBJ2-5; 7 nucleotides align to TRBD1. The CDR3 sequence is 15 residues long. After removal of 5 bases from V and 0 bases from J, the junction contained 6 bases not matched to a gene. Germline V gene sequence: CDR1 SGHTA, CDR2 FQGNSA. CDR3: CASSLSTGNQETQYF. For the CDR3, the DNA is TGTGCCAGCAGCCTGTCGACAGGGAACCAAGAGACCCAGTACTTC.

V is TRBV11-2 and J is TRBJ2-5; tentative D call: TRBD1 (5 bases). Germline V gene lookup returns CDR1 SGHAT and CDR2 FQNNGV. V was cut by 4 bases and J by 1 base, with 7 bases left in between. CDR3 size: 13 residues. CDR3: CASSWGSQETQYF. CDR3 nucleotide sequence: TGTGCCAGCAGCTGGGGCAGCCAAGAGACCCAGTACTTC. The whole variable domain, remainder taken from reference TRBV11-2 and TRBJ2-5, is EAGVAQSPRYKIIEKRQSVAFWCNPISGHATLYWYQQILGQGPKLLIQFQNNGVVDDSQLPKDRFSAERLKGVDSTLKIQPAKLEDSAVYLCASSWGSQETQYFGPGTRLLVL.

V is TRBV2 and J is TRBJ2-3; D is unclear. Per germline, CDR1 SNHLY and CDR2 FYNNEI. Trimming removed 10 bases at V and 6 bases at J, with 11 bases between. The CDR3 totals 11 residues. The CDR3 region is CAILDGDTQYF. In DNA form, the CDR3 reads TGTGCCATTCTAGATGGGGATACGCAGTATTTT.

The rearrangement joins TRBV24-1 to TRBJ1-2; 12 bases fit TRBD1. Germline assignment: CDR1 KGHDR and CDR2 SFDVKD. V shed 3 bases, J shed 7 bases, and the junction held 11 bases outside the gene matches. This CDR3 region has 17 residues. As DNA, the CDR3 is TGTGCCACCAGTGATGCGGGACAGGGGGCGCAACTTGGTGGCTACACCTTC. Translation: CATSDAGQGAQLGGYTF.

The gene calls are TRBV28 and TRBJ2-3, with TRBD1 identical over 7 bases. Germline CDR1 and CDR2: MDHEN and SYDVKM. V lost 5 bases to trimming and J lost 2 bases; unmatched junction nucleotides: 10. The CDR3 runs 16 residues. The CDR3 spells CASSLPKGANTDTQYF. In DNA, the CDR3 is TGTGCCAGCAGTCTCCCGAAGGGGGCAAACACAGATACGCAGTATTTT.

This chain connects TRBV5-5 to TRBJ2-2; weak D call: TRBD2 (6 bases). The germline V and J ends were trimmed by 3 bases and 1 base, with 13 bases remaining between them. Germline V gene sequence: CDR1 SGHKS, CDR2 YYEKEE (reference sequence). The CDR3 consists of 16 residues. DNA of the CDR3: TGTGCCAGCAGCTCGCGGGGAGGCTTGAACACCGGGGAGCTGTTTTTT. Protein sequence: CASSSRGGLNTGELFF.

The rearrangement links TRBV4-2 to TRBJ2-2; 9 nucleotides line up with TRBD1. The V gene end was trimmed by 0 bases and the J gene end by 4 bases; junction bases not matched to a gene: 6. The CDR3 totals 17 residues. Germline assignment: CDR1 LGHNA and CDR2 YNFKEQ. CDR3 sequence reads: CASSQDPGQGATGELFF. The CDR3 region has the DNA TGTGCCAGCAGCCAAGATCCGGGACAGGGCGCCACCGGGGAGCTGTTTTTT.

This clone was detected only once. This rearrangement joins TRBV30 to TRBJ2-5; 10 bases line up with TRBD2. With 0 bases clipped from V and 7 bases from J, the junction kept 8 bases outside the gene matches. The CDR3 is 15 residues long. Germline V lookup: CDR1 GTSNPN, CDR2 SVGIG (reference sequence). CDR3 in amino acids: CAWSVTAGGPGTQYF. The CDR3 DNA sequence: TGTGCCTGGAGTGTAACAGCGGGGGGGCCGGGGACCCAGTACTTC.

V usage is TRBV28 and J usage is TRBJ1-5, with unresolved D. Trimming pared 6 bases from V and 11 bases from J, leaving 14 bases between. Per germline, CDR1 MDHEN and CDR2 SYDVKM. The CDR3 has 12 amino acids. The CDR3 is CASRAGTYSQHF. CDR3 in DNA: TGTGCCAGCAGAGCAGGCACCTACTCCCAGCATTTT. Based on the CDR3 plus reference TRBV28 and TRBJ1-5, the full variable domain is DVKVTQSSRYLVKRTGEKVFLECVQDMDHENMFWYRQDPGLGLRLIYFSYDVKMKEKGDIPEGYSVSREKKERFSLILESASTNQTSMYLCASRAGTYSQHFGDGTRLSIL.

In the case of this clone: Additional DNA sequences in this sample encode the identical CDR3. The chain links TRBV3-1 (or the pseudogene TRBV3-2) to TRBJ1-5; 7 nucleotides line up with TRBD1. CDR3 length: 15 residues. V was clipped by 0 bases and J by 4 bases; unmatched bases: 3. CDR1 LGHDT and CDR2 YNNKEL come from the germline V gene (reference sequence). CDR3 in amino acids: CASSQDRGSNQPQHF. Written as DNA, the CDR3 is TGTGCCAGCAGCCAAGACAGGGGGTCGAATCAGCCCCAGCATTTT.

The chain links TRBV25-1 to TRBJ2-7; 7 positions agree with TRBD1. CDR3 length equals 15 residues. From germline, CDR1 is MGHDK and CDR2 SYGVNS. Trimming took 2 bases from V and 2 from J; bases not matched to a gene: 6. The CDR3 DNA reads TGTGCCAGCAGTGAAATCGAAGGACAGGCCTACGAGCAGTACTTC. This translates into CASSEIEGQAYEQYF.

This rearrangement joins TRBV28 to TRBJ2-2; D remains ambiguous. Trimming pared 6 bases from V and 7 bases from J, leaving 6 bases between. Germline V gives CDR1 MDHEN, CDR2 SYDVKM. The CDR3 runs 11 residues. CDR3 nucleotides: TGTGCCAGCAGCCGAGGCGGGGAGCTGTTTTTT. Amino acids: CASSRGGELFF.

This clone was recorded a few times. The chain couples TRBV5-1 to TRBJ2-3; 8 bases match TRBD2. The CDR3 is made up of 19 amino acids. V lost 3 bases and J lost 1; bases outside the gene matches: 16. Germline V gene data show CDR1 as SGHRS and CDR2 as YFSETQ. In DNA, the CDR3 is TGCGCCAGCAGCTCCCGGGCCGGGGGGGTTTCCTCGCGCACAGATACGCAGTATTTT. Translating it yields CASSSRAGGVSSRTDTQYF.

This rearrangement joins TRBV5-1 to TRBJ2-5; possibly TRBD1 for D (6 bases). V gave up 0 bases and J gave up 4 bases, with 13 bases separating them. The CDR3 loop spans 15 amino acids. Germline V gene data show CDR1 as SGHRS and CDR2 as YFSETQ. The CDR3 DNA is TGCGCCAGCAGCTTGGCGGACAGCGATAGAGAGACCCAGTACTTC. Amino acids: CASSLADSDRETQYF.

The rearrangement uses TRBV7-9 and TRBJ2-3; 10 bases map to TRBD1. The CDR3 is 15 amino acids. J was trimmed by 5 bases and V by 7 bases; bases with no gene match: 9. Germline V lookup: CDR1 SEHNR, CDR2 FQNEAQ (reference sequence). CDR3 protein: CASNDRGPIGDTQYF. In nucleotides, the CDR3 is TGTGCCAGCAACGACAGGGGGCCCATCGGAGATACGCAGTATTTT.